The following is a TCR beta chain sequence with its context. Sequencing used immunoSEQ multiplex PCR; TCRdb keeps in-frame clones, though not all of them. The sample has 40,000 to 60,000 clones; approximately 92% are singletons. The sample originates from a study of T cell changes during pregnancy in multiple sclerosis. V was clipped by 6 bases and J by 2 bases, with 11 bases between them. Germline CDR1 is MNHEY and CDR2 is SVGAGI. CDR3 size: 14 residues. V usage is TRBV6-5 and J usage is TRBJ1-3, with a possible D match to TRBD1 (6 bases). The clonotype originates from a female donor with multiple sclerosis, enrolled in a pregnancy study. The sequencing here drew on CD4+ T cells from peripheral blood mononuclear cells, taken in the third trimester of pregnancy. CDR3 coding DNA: TGTGCCAGCAGCCGGACAGTCACTGGAAACACCATATATTTT. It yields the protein CASSRTVTGNTIYF.